The clone carrying this T cell receptor (beta chain) was seen just once. The sample comes from a study of blood T cell repertoires in COVID-19. The assay was immunoSEQ multiplex PCR, and TCRdb's table has in-frame clones only and misses some. The repertoire consists of roughly 300,000 clones, with roughly 89% occurring once and the leading ten covering approximately 2%. The V gene's germline CDR1 is KGHSH and CDR2 LQKENI. CDR3 length: 12 residues. Between the trimmed V and J ends, which lost 3 bases and 5 bases, there was a span of 7 bases. This receptor was identified in a woman aged 30 to 39 with COVID-19, enrolled during active disease. The V and J genes are TRBV18 and TRBJ1-1, with D hard to call. The specimen sequenced was peripheral blood. CDR3 region: CASSPGDTEAFF. CDR3 nucleotide sequence: TGTGCCAGCTCACCCGGGGATACTGAAGCTTTCTTT. The complete variable domain, with remaining parts taken from reference TRBV18 and TRBJ1-1, reads NAGVMQNPRHLVRRRGQEARLRCSPMKGHSHVYWYRQLPEEGLKFMVYLQKENIIDESGMPKERFSAEFPKEGPSILRIQQVVRGDSAAYFCASSPGDTEAFFGQGTRLTVV.